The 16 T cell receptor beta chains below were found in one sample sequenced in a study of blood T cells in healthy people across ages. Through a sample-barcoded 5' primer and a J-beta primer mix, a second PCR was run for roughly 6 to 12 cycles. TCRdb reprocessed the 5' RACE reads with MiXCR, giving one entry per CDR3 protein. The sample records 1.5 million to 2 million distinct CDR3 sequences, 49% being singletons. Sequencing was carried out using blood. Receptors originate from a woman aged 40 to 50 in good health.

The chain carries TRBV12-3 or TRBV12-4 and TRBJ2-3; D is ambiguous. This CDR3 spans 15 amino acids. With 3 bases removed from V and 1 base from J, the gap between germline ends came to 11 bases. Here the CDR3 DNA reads TGTGCCAGCAGTTTGGTGGCGTTGGGCACAGATACGCAGTATTTT. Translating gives CASSLVALGTDTQYF.

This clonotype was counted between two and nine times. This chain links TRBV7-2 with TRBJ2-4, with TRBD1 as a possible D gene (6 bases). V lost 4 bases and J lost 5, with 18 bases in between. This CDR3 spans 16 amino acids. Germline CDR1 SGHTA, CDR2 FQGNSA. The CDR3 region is CASSSRDTGLENIQYF. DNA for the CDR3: TGTGCCAGCAGCTCACGGGACACCGGCCTAGAAAACATTCAGTACTTC.

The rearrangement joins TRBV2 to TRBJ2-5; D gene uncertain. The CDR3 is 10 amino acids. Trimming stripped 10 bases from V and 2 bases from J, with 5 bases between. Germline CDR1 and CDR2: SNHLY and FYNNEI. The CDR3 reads CANGQETQYF. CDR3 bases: TGTGCCAACGGACAAGAGACCCAGTACTTC.

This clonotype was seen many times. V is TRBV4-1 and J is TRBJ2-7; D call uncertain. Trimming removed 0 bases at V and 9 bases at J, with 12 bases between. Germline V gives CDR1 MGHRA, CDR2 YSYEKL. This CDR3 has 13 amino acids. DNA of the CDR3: TGCGCCAGCAGCCAAGAGGGGTTGCGTCCGCAGTACTTC. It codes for CASSQEGLRPQYF.

CDR3 coding DNA: TGTGCCAGCAGTTACGGACGGAACTATGGCTACACCTTC. Its translation: CASSYGRNYGYTF. The chain uses TRBV27 and TRBJ1-2; no firm D call. Germline V lookup: CDR1 MNHEY, CDR2 SMNVEV (reference sequence). This CDR3 region has 13 residues. Trimming left V 4 bases short and J 2 bases short, with 8 bases between.

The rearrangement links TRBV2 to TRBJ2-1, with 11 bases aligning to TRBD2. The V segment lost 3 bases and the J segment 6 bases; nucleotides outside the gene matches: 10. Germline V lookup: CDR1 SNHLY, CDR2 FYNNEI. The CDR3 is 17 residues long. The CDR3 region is CASSDLPSGGTINEQFF. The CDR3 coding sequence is TGTGCCAGCAGTGATCTTCCTAGCGGGGGGACTATCAATGAGCAGTTCTTC. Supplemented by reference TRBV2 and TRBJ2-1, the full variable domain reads EPEVTQTPSHQVTQMGQEVILRCVPISNHLYFYWYRQILGQKVEFLVSFYNNEISEKSEIFDDQFSVERPDGSNFTLKIRSTKLEDSAMYFCASSDLPSGGTINEQFFGPGTRLTVL.

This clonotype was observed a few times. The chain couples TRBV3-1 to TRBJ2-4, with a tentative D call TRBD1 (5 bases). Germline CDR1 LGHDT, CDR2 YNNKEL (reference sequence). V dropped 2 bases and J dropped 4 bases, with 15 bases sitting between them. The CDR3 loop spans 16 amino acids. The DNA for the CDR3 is TGTGCCAGCAGCCAATCTGCTAGGACAAGAAAAAACATTCAGTACTTC. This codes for CASSQSARTRKNIQYF.

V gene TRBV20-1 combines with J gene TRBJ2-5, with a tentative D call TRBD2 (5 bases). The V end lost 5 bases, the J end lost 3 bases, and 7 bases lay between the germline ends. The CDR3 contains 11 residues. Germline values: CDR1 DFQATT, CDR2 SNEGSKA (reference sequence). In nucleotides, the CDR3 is TGCAGTGCTTGGGGAGAAGAGACCCAGTACTTC. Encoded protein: CSAWGEETQYF.

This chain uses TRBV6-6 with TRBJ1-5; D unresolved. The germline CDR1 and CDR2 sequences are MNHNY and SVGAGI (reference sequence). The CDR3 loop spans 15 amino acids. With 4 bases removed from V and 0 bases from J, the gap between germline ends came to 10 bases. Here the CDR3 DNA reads TGTGCCAGCAGTTCCCGGTCGGGTAGCAATCAGCCCCAGCATTTT. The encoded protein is CASSSRSGSNQPQHF.

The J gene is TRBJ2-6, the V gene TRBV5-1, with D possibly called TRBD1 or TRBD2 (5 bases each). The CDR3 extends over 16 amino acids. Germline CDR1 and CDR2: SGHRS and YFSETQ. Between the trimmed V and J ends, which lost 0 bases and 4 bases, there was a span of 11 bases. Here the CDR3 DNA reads TGCGCCAGCAGCTTGGAGTCCGGGACCGGGGCCAACGTCCTGACTTTC. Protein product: CASSLESGTGANVLTF.

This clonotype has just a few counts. The CDR3 loop reads CASSLNTGNQPQHF. The CDR3 nucleotides are TGTGCCAGCAGCTTAAATACAGGGAATCAGCCCCAGCATTTT. The rearrangement links TRBV7-9 to TRBJ1-5; D is possibly TRBD1 (6 bases). Trimming stripped 2 bases from V and 4 bases from J, with 9 bases between. The germline gives CDR1 SEHNR, CDR2 FQNEAQ (reference sequence). The CDR3 contains 14 residues.

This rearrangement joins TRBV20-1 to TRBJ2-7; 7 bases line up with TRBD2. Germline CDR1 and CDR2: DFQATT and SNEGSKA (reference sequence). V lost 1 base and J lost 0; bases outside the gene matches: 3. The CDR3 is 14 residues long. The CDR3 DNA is TGCAGTGCTAGAGGTCGGACTAGCTCCTACGAGCAGTACTTC. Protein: CSARGRTSSYEQYF.

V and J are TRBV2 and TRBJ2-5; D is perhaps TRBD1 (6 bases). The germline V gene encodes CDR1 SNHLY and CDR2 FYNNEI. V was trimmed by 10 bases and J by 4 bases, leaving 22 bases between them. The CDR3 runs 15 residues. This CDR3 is CATARAGVIRETQYF. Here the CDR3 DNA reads TGTGCCACTGCGCGGGCAGGGGTCATCCGAGAGACCCAGTACTTC.

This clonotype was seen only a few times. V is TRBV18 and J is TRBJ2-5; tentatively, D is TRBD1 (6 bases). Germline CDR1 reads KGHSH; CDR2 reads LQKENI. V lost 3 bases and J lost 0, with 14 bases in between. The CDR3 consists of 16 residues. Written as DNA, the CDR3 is TGTGCCAGCTCACCCCAGGGGACACGGTACCAAGAGACCCAGTACTTC. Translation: CASSPQGTRYQETQYF.

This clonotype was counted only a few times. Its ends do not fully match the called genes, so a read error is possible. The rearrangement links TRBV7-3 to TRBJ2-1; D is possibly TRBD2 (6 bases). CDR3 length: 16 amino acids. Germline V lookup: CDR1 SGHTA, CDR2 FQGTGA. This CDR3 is CASSLSFRLDYDEQFF. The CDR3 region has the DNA TGTGCCAGCAGCTTAAGCTTTAGACTAGACTACGATGAGCAGTTCTTC.

The CDR3 here is CSALRHRGRETQYF. In DNA, the CDR3 is TGCAGTGCCTTGAGGCACAGGGGAAGGGAGACCCAGTACTTC. The chain is built from TRBV20-1 and TRBJ2-4; 7 nucleotides match TRBD1. The tail of the sequence fits TRBJ2-5 better, so the J call may be wrong. The CDR3 covers 14 residues. CDR1 DFQATT and CDR2 SNEGSKA come from the germline V gene (reference sequence).